These 17 T cell receptor beta chains came from one sample sequenced in a study of cytomegalovirus exposure and HLA in healthy donors. 13 Jbeta primers and 60 Vbeta primers were used for the PCR. Some clones are missing from TCRdb's copy, which holds only in-frame ones; the method was immunoSEQ multiplex PCR. The sample data list over 75,000 clones. Sequenced input: PBMCs. All receptors derive from a girl aged 10-17 years in good health and CMV-seropositive.

The chain combines TRBV14 with TRBJ2-7, with D perhaps matching TRBD1 (5 bases). CDR1 and CDR2 (germline): SGHDN, FVKESK. The V gene lost 3 bases and the J gene lost 4 bases, with 16 bases spanning the gap. The CDR3 has 15 residues. The CDR3, as DNA: TGTGCCAGCAGCCATTGGGGCGCAGGTCCTTACGAGCAGTACTTC. This sequence encodes CASSHWGAGPYEQYF.

The V call is TRBV5-6, the J call TRBJ1-2; a weak D match, TRBD1 (5 bases). V was clipped by 3 bases and J by 5 bases, with 14 bases between them. Germline-derived CDR1 and CDR2 are SGHDT and YYEEEE. CDR3 length equals 14 residues. CDR3 nucleotide sequence: TGTGCCAGCAGCTCGGAGTCGGGGGTTTATGGCTACACCTTC. It yields the protein CASSSESGVYGYTF. Together with reference TRBV5-6 and TRBJ1-2, the CDR3 gives the full variable domain: DAGVTQSPTHLIKTRGQQVTLRCSPKSGHDTVSWYQQALGQGPQFIFQYYEEEERQRGNFPDRFSGHQFPNYSSELNVNALLLGDSALYLCASSSESGVYGYTFGSGTRLTVV.

The chain is built from TRBV5-4 and TRBJ2-5; weak D call: TRBD1 (6 bases). The V end lost 4 bases, the J end lost 5 bases, and 15 bases lay between the germline ends. The CDR3 is made up of 14 amino acids. Germline CDR1 is SGHNT and CDR2 is YYREEE (reference sequence). The chain's CDR3 is CASSRERGIETQYF. The CDR3 DNA is TGTGCCAGCAGCCGGGAAAGGGGGATTGAGACCCAGTACTTC.

The V call is TRBV4-1, the J call TRBJ2-7; maybe TRBD1 (5 bases). Germline-derived CDR1 and CDR2 are MGHRA and YSYEKL. Trimming removed 1 base at V and 5 bases at J, with 9 bases between. This CDR3 is built from 13 residues. CDR3 residues: CASSQVTANEQYF. The CDR3 coding sequence is TGCGCCAGCAGCCAAGTGACAGCCAACGAGCAGTACTTC.

This rearrangement joins TRBV5-1 to TRBJ1-4, with 8 bases lining up with TRBD1. The ends lost 5 bases at V and 6 bases at J; junction bases unmatched: 9. Germline CDR1 is SGHRS and CDR2 is YFSETQ. This CDR3 is built from 15 residues. As DNA, the CDR3 is TGCGCCAGCAGAATGACCGGGACAGGTTATGAAAAACTGTTTTTT. Translation gives CASRMTGTGYEKLFF.

The chain combines TRBV14 with TRBJ2-7; 12 bases map to TRBD1. The germline gives CDR1 SGHDN, CDR2 FVKESK. V shed 4 bases, J shed 4 bases, and the junction held 11 bases outside the gene matches. CDR3 length equals 17 residues. The chain's CDR3 is CASSPARRDRGRYEQYF. For the CDR3, the DNA is TGTGCCAGCAGCCCCGCCCGACGGGACAGGGGGCGATACGAGCAGTACTTC.

The chain uses TRBV28 and TRBJ2-1; 7 bases fit TRBD1. CDR3 size: 15 residues. Per the germline V gene, CDR1 is MDHEN and CDR2 is SYDVKM. Trimming removed 5 bases from V and 5 bases from J; junction bases left unmatched: 9. CDR3 residues: CASSPTDRAHNEQFF. CDR3 in DNA: TGTGCCAGCAGTCCGACCGACAGGGCCCACAATGAGCAGTTCTTC.

The V and J genes are TRBV10-3 and TRBJ2-1; maybe TRBD1 (6 bases). Trimming removed 11 bases from V and 5 bases from J, with 19 bases in between. In germline, CDR1 is ENHRY, CDR2 SYGVKD. The CDR3 has 14 amino acids. The CDR3 nucleotides are TGTGCCTCCTTGGGGGCAGGGCCCGACAATGAGCAGTTCTTC. Amino acid sequence: CASLGAGPDNEQFF.

The J gene is TRBJ1-1, the V gene TRBV15, with a tentative D call TRBD1 (5 bases). Trimming pared 4 bases from V and 1 base from J, leaving 16 bases between. This CDR3 is 16 amino acids long. CDR1 LNHNV and CDR2 YYDKDF come from the germline V gene (reference sequence). The CDR3 region has the DNA TGTGCCACCAGCATAGACAGAGGGTCGGGGAACACTGAAGCTTTCTTT. The encoded protein is CATSIDRGSGNTEAFF.

V usage is TRBV5-4 and J usage is TRBJ2-7, with D possibly TRBD2 on 5 matching bases. Germline loops: CDR1 SGHNT, CDR2 YYREEE (reference sequence). Trimming took 2 bases from V and 4 from J, leaving 22 bases between them. The CDR3 runs 17 residues. Written as DNA, the CDR3 is TGTGCCAGCAGCTTCCCGTCCCAAACGGGAATACGTTACGAGCAGTACTTC. Amino acids: CASSFPSQTGIRYEQYF.

The rearrangement uses TRBV19 and TRBJ1-4, with D hard to call. This CDR3 comprises 15 residues. The germline V gene has CDR1 LNHDA and CDR2 SQIVND (reference sequence). V lost 7 bases, J lost 7 bases, and 19 bases lay in between. The CDR3 DNA reads TGTGCCAGTACCATAGATGGAAACCCAGGTGAAAAACTGTTTTTT. Translation: CASTIDGNPGEKLFF.

The V gene is TRBV5-4, the J gene TRBJ2-1; the D gene is possibly TRBD2 (5 bases). This CDR3 contains 14 residues. V was trimmed by 4 bases and J by 8 bases, leaving 16 bases between them. CDR1 is SGHNT and CDR2 is YYREEE in the germline V gene (reference sequence). CDR3 in amino acids: CASSTEARVDEQFF. CDR3 DNA sequence: TGTGCCAGCAGCACGGAAGCGCGGGTCGATGAGCAGTTCTTC.

The V gene is TRBV30, the J gene TRBJ2-6; TRBD2 aligns across 7 bases. Germline V gene lookup returns CDR1 GTSNPN and CDR2 SVGIG (reference sequence). CDR3 length equals 13 residues. The junction had 4 bases not matched to a gene; V was cut back by 8 bases and J by 3 bases. The CDR3 protein is CALREGGANVLTF. CDR3 coding DNA: TGTGCCCTAAGGGAGGGTGGGGCCAACGTCCTGACTTTC.

The CDR3 loop is CASSPGQGARWYEQYF. For the CDR3, the DNA is TGTGCCAGCAGCCCGGGACAGGGGGCGCGTTGGTACGAGCAGTACTTC. The chain is built from TRBV2 and TRBJ2-7; 12 nucleotides match TRBD1. V was clipped by 6 bases and J by 4 bases; unmatched bases: 10. Germline V gene sequence: CDR1 SNHLY, CDR2 FYNNEI. The CDR3 is 16 amino acids.

The chain carries TRBV9 and TRBJ2-7, with D uncertain. This CDR3 spans 14 amino acids. Looked up from germline, CDR1 is SGDLS and CDR2 is YYNGEE. The V end was cut by 4 bases, the J end by 2 bases, with 13 bases between. Here the CDR3 DNA reads TGTGCCAGCAGCTCAACCTACGAGCCCTACGAGCAGTACTTC. Translation: CASSSTYEPYEQYF.

The genes are TRBV25-1 and TRBJ2-6; perhaps TRBD1 as D (6 bases). The CDR3 loop spans 17 amino acids. Trimming cost V 4 bases and J 0 bases, with 13 bases left between them. The germline gives CDR1 MGHDK, CDR2 SYGVNS. The CDR3 spells CASSGDGQISGANVLTF. In nucleotides, the CDR3 is TGTGCCAGCAGTGGGGATGGACAGATCTCTGGGGCCAACGTCCTGACTTTC.

The chain is built from TRBV11-2 and TRBJ2-5; D perhaps matches TRBD2 (5 bases). Gene TRBJ2-7 matches the end of the DNA better, so the J call may be wrong. The CDR3 has 15 amino acids. Germline CDR1 SGHAT, CDR2 FQNNGV. In nucleotides, the CDR3 is TGTGCCAGCAGCTTAGTCATCGGGGACTCCTACGAGCAGTACTTC. Protein sequence: CASSLVIGDSYEQYF.